These 25 T cell receptor beta chains share one sample of origin, sequenced in a study of shared clonotypes between healthy human individuals. Here immunoSEQ multiplex PCR was the method, and the copy in TCRdb shows in-frame clones only, minus some. The data show approximately 700,000 clones, with 55% to 85% seen just once and 1.5% to 2% held by the top ten. The sample was memory CD4+ T cells sorted from blood. Documented subset: CD45RA-negative fraction. All receptors come from a woman under 40 in good health.

This chain connects TRBV4-1 to TRBJ2-5; tentatively, D is TRBD2 (5 bases). The DNA matches TRBJ2-7 better at its end, which makes the J call doubtful. The V gene's germline CDR1 is MGHRA and CDR2 YSYEKL. The CDR3 consists of 15 residues. The CDR3 nucleotides are TGCGCCAGCAGCCCGCTAAACGGTCTAGCCCGCGAGCAGTACTTC. Translated, it gives CASSPLNGLAREQYF.

The chain joins TRBV18 to TRBJ2-3; possibly TRBD2 for D (6 bases). The V gene's germline CDR1 is KGHSH and CDR2 LQKENI. Trimming cost V 0 bases and J 3 bases, with 19 bases left between them. The CDR3 consists of 18 residues. The CDR3 here is CASSPPVRRALGTDTQYF. Written as DNA, the CDR3 is TGTGCCAGCTCACCACCCGTCCGGAGGGCCCTCGGGACAGATACGCAGTATTTT.

The chain joins TRBV4-1 to TRBJ2-2; D gene ambiguous. V lost 3 bases, J lost 1 base, and 0 bases lay in between. CDR1 MGHRA and CDR2 YSYEKL come from the germline V gene. The CDR3 sequence is 12 residues long. As DNA, the CDR3 is TGCGCCAGCAGCCAGAACACCGGGGAGCTGTTTTTT. Encoded protein: CASSQNTGELFF.

The rearrangement links TRBV7-7 to TRBJ2-1; D call uncertain. Germline loops: CDR1 SSHAT, CDR2 FNYEAQ (reference sequence). Trimming shortened V by 2 bases and J by 3 bases, and 14 bases separated the two germline ends. This CDR3 has 16 residues. The CDR3: CASSLQSTGRYNEQFF. The CDR3 DNA reads TGTGCCAGCAGCTTACAGTCTACGGGTCGCTACAATGAGCAGTTCTTC.

The chain links TRBV19 to TRBJ1-2, with D maybe TRBD1 (5 bases). The V end was cut by 4 bases, the J end by 0 bases, with 12 bases between. The germline V gene has CDR1 LNHDA and CDR2 SQIVND (reference sequence). CDR3 size: 15 residues. CDR3 region: CASSTSQVPNYGYTF. CDR3 nucleotides: TGTGCCAGTAGTACCTCACAGGTACCTAACTATGGCTACACCTTC.

This clone was seen a single time. V is TRBV29-1 and J is TRBJ1-2; 9 positions match TRBD1. Germline assignment: CDR1 SQVTM and CDR2 ANQGSEA. This CDR3 has 13 residues. The V and J ends lost 5 bases and 4 bases, in that order; junction bases with no gene match: 5. CDR3 nucleotide sequence: TGCAGCGTTTCGAGGGACAGGGTCTATGGCTACACCTTC. Protein sequence: CSVSRDRVYGYTF.

This chain links TRBV5-4 with TRBJ2-2, with D possibly being TRBD1 (5 bases). This CDR3 comprises 15 residues. V lost 4 bases and J 2 bases, leaving 12 bases between the germline ends. CDR1 and CDR2 (germline): SGHNT, YYREEE (reference sequence). CDR3 bases: TGTGCCAGCAGCCCCACAGGCATTAACACCGGGGAGCTGTTTTTT. Its translation is CASSPTGINTGELFF.

There are a few counts of this clone. The J gene is TRBJ2-7, the V gene TRBV10-2; 13 bases are shared with TRBD2. The CDR3 is 15 residues long. Looked up from germline, CDR1 is WSHSY and CDR2 is SAAADI. V trimming: 8 bases; J trimming: 6 bases; junction bases outside the gene matches: 10. Here the CDR3 reads CASVGTSGMLSEQYF. The CDR3, as DNA: TGCGCCAGCGTAGGGACTAGCGGGATGTTAAGCGAGCAGTACTTC.

The gene calls are TRBV25-1 and TRBJ2-3; 7 bases are a match to TRBD2. Per germline, CDR1 MGHDK and CDR2 SYGVNS. The CDR3 runs to 17 residues. J was trimmed by 0 bases and V by 2 bases; bases with no gene match: 8. Here the CDR3 reads CASSERALASSTDTQYF. For the CDR3, the DNA is TGTGCCAGCAGTGAAAGAGCACTAGCGAGTAGCACAGATACGCAGTATTTT.

The chain recombines TRBV6-4 with TRBJ2-1; D gene uncertain. This CDR3 spans 12 amino acids. Germline CDR1 is MRHNA and CDR2 is SNTAGT. V dropped 0 bases and J dropped 6 bases, with 3 bases sitting between them. The CDR3 DNA reads TGTGCCAGCAGTGACTCGGGCAATGAGCAGTTCTTC. Translation: CASSDSGNEQFF.

This chain joins TRBV5-1 and TRBJ2-7; no clear D. The CDR3 spans 13 residues. V was cut by 5 bases and J by 1 base, with 10 bases left in between. Looked up from germline, CDR1 is SGHRS and CDR2 is YFSETQ. The CDR3 is CASSTGSSYEQYF. The CDR3 DNA sequence: TGCGCCAGCAGTACCGGATCATCCTACGAGCAGTACTTC.

This chain links TRBV28 with TRBJ1-5; the match to TRBD1 covers 8 bases. This CDR3 contains 14 residues. CDR1 and CDR2 (germline): MDHEN, SYDVKM. The ends lost 5 bases at V and 7 bases at J; junction bases unmatched: 7. CDR3 region: CASSQTGGGQPQHF. The CDR3 DNA is TGTGCCAGCAGTCAAACAGGGGGGGGCCAGCCCCAGCATTTT.

The chain uses TRBV5-6 and TRBJ2-2; D call uncertain. The CDR3 runs to 16 residues. The germline V and J ends were trimmed by 1 base and 1 base, with 11 bases remaining between them. Germline values: CDR1 SGHDT, CDR2 YYEEEE. The CDR3 reads CASSLIGRQNTGELFF. CDR3 nucleotides: TGTGCCAGCAGCTTGATCGGAAGGCAGAACACCGGGGAGCTGTTTTTT.

In this sample, this clone turned up once. The chain has TRBV6-1 and TRBJ2-7; the D is unclear. The CDR3 is 11 residues long. In germline, CDR1 is MNHNS, CDR2 SASEGT. Trimming stripped 7 bases from V and 5 bases from J, with 9 bases between. The CDR3 nucleotides read TGTGCCAGCATGTGGCAAAACGAGCAGTACTTC. This gives the protein CASMWQNEQYF.

This clone was seen once. The chain couples TRBV29-1 to TRBJ2-3; 8 bases agree with TRBD1. The CDR3 covers 14 residues. Trimming at V came to 4 bases and at J to 4 bases, leaving 7 bases not matched to a gene. Germline assignment: CDR1 SQVTM and CDR2 ANQGSEA. The CDR3: CSVGPGQGSDTQYF. In DNA, the CDR3 is TGCAGCGTTGGCCCCGGACAGGGCTCAGATACGCAGTATTTT.

Only a few counts were recorded for this clone. The chain couples TRBV25-1 to TRBJ2-7; 11 nucleotides agree with TRBD1. The CDR3 is 15 residues long. Germline CDR1 and CDR2: MGHDK and SYGVNS. The trim removed 4 bases at V and 1 base at J, leaving 3 bases unmatched. The DNA for the CDR3 is TGTGCCAGCAGTGGGACAGGGGGCCTATCCTACGAGCAGTACTTC. As protein: CASSGTGGLSYEQYF.

This rearrangement joins TRBV19 to TRBJ1-5; 7 bases agree with TRBD1. The CDR3 is made up of 16 amino acids. Germline CDR1 and CDR2: LNHDA and SQIVND (reference sequence). V was pared by 2 bases and J by 3 bases, with 7 bases of the junction left unmatched. In nucleotides, the CDR3 is TGTGCCAGTAGTATAAGTGGGCAGGGGGTCAATCAGCCCCAGCATTTT. Translation gives CASSISGQGVNQPQHF.

V usage is TRBV28 and J usage is TRBJ2-2; 12 nucleotides agree with TRBD2. The CDR3 runs to 17 residues. CDR1 is MDHEN, CDR2 SYDVKM, per germline. V shed 7 bases, J shed 5 bases, and the junction held 11 bases outside the gene matches. The CDR3 DNA follows: TGTGCCAGCATCCCTCGACTAGCGGGAGTTTGGACCGGGGAGCTGTTTTTT. Translating gives CASIPRLAGVWTGELFF.

The chain recombines TRBV10-2 with TRBJ2-7; TRBD2 agrees at 11 bases. Germline CDR1 is WSHSY and CDR2 is SAAADI. The CDR3 sequence is 18 residues long. V trimming: 2 bases; J trimming: 4 bases; junction bases outside the gene matches: 13. The CDR3 DNA reads TGCGCCAGCAGTGAGGCACGGGCTTTAGCGGGAGGGGCGTACGAGCAGTACTTC. It yields the protein CASSEARALAGGAYEQYF.

V usage is TRBV7-3 and J usage is TRBJ2-1; the D gene is possibly TRBD1 (5 bases). Germline assignment: CDR1 SGHTA and CDR2 FQGTGA. V was shortened by 1 base and J by 3 bases, with 10 bases between the two germline ends. This CDR3 contains 15 residues. CDR3 region: CASSLSRGSYNEQFF. The CDR3 DNA reads TGTGCCAGCAGCTTAAGTAGGGGCAGCTACAATGAGCAGTTCTTC. The full variable domain, rest sourced from reference TRBV7-3 and TRBJ2-1, is GAGVSQTPSNKVTEKGKYVELRCDPISGHTALYWYRQSLGQGPEFLIYFQGTGAADDSGLPNDRFFAVRPEGSVSTLKIQRTERGDSAVYLCASSLSRGSYNEQFFGPGTRLTVL.

The chain is built from TRBV7-8 and TRBJ2-7; D gene unclear. This CDR3 contains 11 residues. Germline loops: CDR1 SGHVS, CDR2 FQNEAQ. The V and J ends lost 7 bases and 4 bases respectively, with 8 bases between them. CDR3 amino acids: CASTDRYEQYF. CDR3 DNA sequence: TGTGCCAGCACCGATCGTTACGAGCAGTACTTC.

The chain uses TRBV28 and TRBJ2-2, with 7 nucleotides matching TRBD2. This CDR3 has 15 amino acids. The ends lost 7 bases at V and 6 bases at J; junction bases unmatched: 11. Germline CDR1 reads MDHEN; CDR2 reads SYDVKM. The CDR3 DNA follows: TGTGCCAGCACCAGGGAGGGCCAATTGCCCGGGGAGCTGTTTTTT. It translates to CASTREGQLPGELFF.

The genes are TRBV6-6 and TRBJ1-2; D might be TRBD1 (6 bases). Looked up from germline, CDR1 is MNHNY and CDR2 is SVGAGI (reference sequence). V lost 5 bases to trimming and J lost 3 bases, with 13 bases between them. The CDR3 loop spans 14 amino acids. CDR3 in DNA: TGTGCCAGCAGTGACCACAGGGAGTACTATGGCTACACCTTC. This codes for CASSDHREYYGYTF.

This rearrangement joins TRBV5-1 to TRBJ2-1; no clear D gene. CDR1 is SGHRS, CDR2 YFSETQ, per germline. Trimming stripped 7 bases from V and 2 bases from J, with 10 bases between. This CDR3 is built from 13 residues. The CDR3 is CASRVTTYNEQFF. The CDR3, as DNA: TGCGCCAGCCGTGTCACTACCTACAATGAGCAGTTCTTC.

CDR3 sequence (DNA): TGTGCCAGCAGCGAAGGGGCTAGCCGGGCCAAAAACATTCAGTACTTC. Protein product: CASSEGASRAKNIQYF. The J gene is TRBJ2-4, the V gene TRBV11-2; perhaps D is TRBD1 or TRBD2 (5 bases each). Trimming pared 5 bases from V and 1 base from J, leaving 15 bases between. In germline, CDR1 is SGHAT, CDR2 FQNNGV. The CDR3 runs 16 residues.